This record looks at one T cell receptor beta chain sequence and its context. What it binds is not known. The data derive from a study of vaccination effects on CD4 cells after COVID-19. Germline V gene sequence: CDR1 SGHTA, CDR2 FQGNSA. V was pared by 5 bases and J by 4 bases, with 15 bases between. The CDR3 covers 15 residues. Sequenced by immunoSEQ multiplex PCR; TCRdb stores in-frame clones only, minus some. There are roughly 25,000 clones in the sample; approximately 80% occur only once, and roughly a sixth lies in the top ten. Expansion of antigen-specific CD4+ T cells with viral peptide pools was carried out by the ViraFEST assay before sequencing. Culture lasted roughly 9 days before CD4+ T cell isolation. Sometime from March through December 2020, the person acquired a SARS-CoV-2 infection that PCR confirmed. Roughly 2.1 million PBMC were seeded per well and grown in the presence of around 10 IU/ml IL-2 and around 10 ug/ml peptides. It was on days 3 and 7 that half the medium was replaced with IL-2 medium.

Study results and limitations: Spike-reactive clones in convalescents after vaccination were chiefly newly vaccine-induced. There was marked clonal contraction among infection- and vaccine-induced clones late after vaccination.

This TCR was recovered from a human donor who had a prior SARS-CoV-2 infection. The sample in question was CD4+ T cells from PBMCs cultured with HCoV-NL63 spike peptides, obtained before COVID-19 vaccination. The chain recombines TRBV7-2 with TRBJ1-5; D is possibly TRBD1 (6 bases). The CDR3 bases are TGTGCCAGCAGCACGCAGACAGGATGGAATCAGCCCCAGCATTTT. Amino acids: CASSTQTGWNQPQHF.